The TCR beta chain under discussion was sequenced for a study of OX40 agonist ivuxolimab in advanced cancers. Study results and caveats: It was also the case that some nonresponders had low normalized T-cell clonal expansion. Antigen targets of the expanded peripheral T cells went undetermined.

Profiled with immunoSEQ multiplex PCR; TCRdb holds only in-frame clones, not every one. The data contain approximately 69,000 clones, about four fifths of them singletons. Turning to this clone: Its antigen is unknown.

Per the germline V gene, CDR1 is SGHVS and CDR2 is FQNEAQ. The CDR3 consists of 15 residues. V shed 1 base and J shed 6 bases, with 10 bases lying between them. This receptor was identified in an adult with an advanced solid tumor such as melanoma, head and neck, liver or kidney cancer. The rearrangement links TRBV7-8 to TRBJ1-6, with D unresolved. Here the sequenced sample was CD4+ or CD8+ T cells sorted from blood, taken in a trial of the OX40 agonist ivuxolimab. CDR3 sequence: CASSLVGLGNSPLHF. The CDR3 region has the DNA TGTGCCAGCAGCTTAGTGGGGTTGGGTAATTCACCCCTCCACTTT. Using reference TRBV7-8 and TRBJ1-6 for the parts outside the CDR3, the full variable domain is GAGVSQSPRYKVAKRGQDVALRCDPISGHVSLFWYQQALGQGPEFLTYFQNEAQLDKSGLPSDRFFAERPEGSVSTLKIQRTQQEDSAVYLCASSLVGLGNSPLHFGNGTRLTVT.